These 20 T cell receptor beta chains were sequenced from one sample in a study of cytomegalovirus exposure and HLA in healthy donors. PCR involved 60 Vbeta and 13 Jbeta primers. TCRdb keeps only in-frame clones here, not all; method: immunoSEQ multiplex PCR. The sample lists approximately 110,000 clones; nearly 70% were seen once. Source material: PBMCs. The origin of the receptors is a woman in her seventies in good health and CMV-seropositive.

This clone was seen more than once but under ten times. V and J are TRBV2 and TRBJ1-1, with D uncertain. The CDR3 loop spans 11 amino acids. Germline V gene lookup returns CDR1 SNHLY and CDR2 FYNNEI. Trimming left V 7 bases short and J 3 bases short, with 6 bases between. CDR3 amino acids: CASKRDTEAFF. The DNA for the CDR3 is TGTGCCAGCAAGAGGGACACTGAAGCTTTCTTT.

This clone was recorded only once. V gene TRBV10-3 combines with J gene TRBJ1-1, with 7 bases identical to TRBD1. With V trimmed by 6 bases and J by 1 base, 5 bases remained unmatched. Germline V CDR1 and CDR2: ENHRY, SYGVKD. The CDR3 runs 14 residues. The CDR3 sequence is CAIRTGLTNTEAFF. CDR3 bases: TGTGCCATCAGGACAGGGCTTACGAACACTGAAGCTTTCTTT.

The chain uses TRBV7-9 and TRBJ1-5; 8 bases agree with TRBD1. This CDR3 is 15 amino acids long. The V gene end was trimmed by 0 bases and the J gene end by 5 bases; junction bases not matched to a gene: 3. The germline V gene has CDR1 SEHNR and CDR2 FQNEAQ (reference sequence). The CDR3 DNA is TGTGCCAGCAGCTTAGCGGGACAGGAGGATCAGCCCCAGCATTTT. Protein sequence: CASSLAGQEDQPQHF. Complete variable domain (other parts from reference TRBV7-9 and TRBJ1-5): DTGVSQNPRHKITKRGQNVTFRCDPISEHNRLYWYRQTLGQGPEFLTYFQNEAQLEKSRLLSDRFSAERPKGSFSTLEIQRTEQGDSAMYLCASSLAGQEDQPQHFGDGTRLSIL.

This clone was seen a few times. The chain employs TRBV27 and TRBJ1-2; 10 nucleotides match TRBD1. Trimming cost V 6 bases and J 5 bases; bases outside gene matches: 3. Germline values: CDR1 MNHEY, CDR2 SMNVEV (reference sequence). The CDR3 is 13 residues long. CDR3: CASRRTGGYGYTF. In DNA form, the CDR3 reads TGTGCCAGCAGACGGACAGGGGGATATGGCTACACCTTC.

The rearrangement links TRBV2 to TRBJ1-4; no clear D gene. Germline lookup yields CDR1 SNHLY and CDR2 FYNNEI. V lost 5 bases and J lost 0, with 10 bases in between. CDR3 length: 15 amino acids. The CDR3 region has the DNA TGTGCCAGCAGTACAGAGATGGCAACTAATGAAAAACTGTTTTTT. Amino acid sequence: CASSTEMATNEKLFF. Together with reference TRBV2 and TRBJ1-4, the CDR3 gives the full variable domain: EPEVTQTPSHQVTQMGQEVILRCVPISNHLYFYWYRQILGQKVEFLVSFYNNEISEKSEIFDDQFSVERPDGSNFTLKIRSTKLEDSAMYFCASSTEMATNEKLFFGSGTQLSVL.

V is TRBV27 and J is TRBJ2-2; tentative D call: TRBD2 (7 bases). The CDR3 is 18 residues long. Germline V gene data show CDR1 as MNHEY and CDR2 as SMNVEV (reference sequence). V was trimmed by 5 bases and J by 4 bases, leaving 23 bases between them. CDR3 DNA sequence: TGTGCCAGCAGTGCACCTCTTGTGGCGGGGGCCGTCACCGGGGAGCTGTTTTTT. Protein product: CASSAPLVAGAVTGELFF.

This sequence joins TRBV7-2 and TRBJ2-5; 8 nucleotides align to TRBD2. Germline loops: CDR1 SGHTA, CDR2 FQGNSA. J lost 1 base, V lost 4 bases, and 5 bases had no gene match. This CDR3 has 15 amino acids. The chain's CDR3 is CASSSPSGFQETQYF. The CDR3 bases are TGTGCCAGCAGCTCCCCTAGCGGGTTCCAAGAGACCCAGTACTTC.

The chain links TRBV7-3 to TRBJ1-5; TRBD1 agrees at 10 bases. Trimming took 4 bases from V and 2 from J; bases not matched to a gene: 14. The CDR3 runs to 19 residues. In germline, CDR1 is SGHTA, CDR2 FQGTGA. CDR3 protein: CASSSGTGVIRGGNQPQHF. CDR3 coding DNA: TGTGCCAGCAGCTCGGGGACAGGGGTAATCCGTGGGGGCAATCAGCCCCAGCATTTT.

The chain links TRBV5-1 to TRBJ2-3; D not certain. This CDR3 region has 17 residues. The germline gives CDR1 SGHRS, CDR2 YFSETQ. The V gene lost 0 bases and the J gene lost 2 bases, with 16 bases spanning the gap. This CDR3 reads CASSLATARTPTDTQYF. The CDR3 region has the DNA TGCGCCAGCAGCTTGGCAACAGCTCGAACCCCCACAGATACGCAGTATTTT.

The gene calls are TRBV10-3 and TRBJ1-1, with 8 bases lining up with TRBD1. CDR3 length equals 14 residues. Losses at the gene ends were 7 bases for V and 0 bases for J; bases not matched to a gene: 4. Per germline, CDR1 ENHRY and CDR2 SYGVKD. Here the CDR3 DNA reads TGTGCCATCACCCGACAGGGGATGAACACTGAAGCTTTCTTT. Protein product: CAITRQGMNTEAFF.

The rearrangement uses TRBV5-1 and TRBJ1-2; TRBD1 matches 8 bases. Germline V lookup: CDR1 SGHRS, CDR2 YFSETQ. Trimming took 4 bases from V and 3 from J; bases not matched to a gene: 14. The CDR3 runs 17 residues. Here the CDR3 reads CASSPQVGQGVDYGYTF. CDR3 bases: TGCGCCAGCAGCCCGCAAGTAGGACAGGGAGTCGACTATGGCTACACCTTC.

This chain links TRBV7-9 with TRBJ1-4, with D unresolved. Deletions cut 0 bases from V and 4 bases from J, with 9 bases between. Germline V gene sequence: CDR1 SEHNR, CDR2 FQNEAQ (reference sequence). The CDR3 sequence is 15 residues long. The CDR3 reads CASSLAGGGNEKLFF. CDR3 DNA: TGTGCCAGCAGCTTAGCGGGAGGCGGTAATGAAAAACTGTTTTTT.

The chain is built from TRBV5-1 and TRBJ2-7; 8 nucleotides line up with TRBD1. J was trimmed by 4 bases and V by 2 bases; bases with no gene match: 17. Looked up from germline, CDR1 is SGHRS and CDR2 is YFSETQ. The CDR3 sequence is 18 residues long. Written as DNA, the CDR3 is TGCGCCAGCAGCTTAAGGGTGATGTCCGACAGGGGTTCTTACGAGCAGTACTTC. Translating gives CASSLRVMSDRGSYEQYF.

The chain has TRBV2 and TRBJ1-5; TRBD1 agrees at 8 bases. Germline values: CDR1 SNHLY, CDR2 FYNNEI. Trimming cost V 4 bases and J 1 base; bases outside gene matches: 3. The CDR3 loop spans 15 amino acids. The CDR3 is CASSVRGLSNQPQHF. The CDR3 DNA is TGTGCCAGCAGTGTCAGGGGGCTAAGCAATCAGCCCCAGCATTTT. Drawing the rest from reference TRBV2 and TRBJ1-5, the complete variable domain is EPEVTQTPSHQVTQMGQEVILRCVPISNHLYFYWYRQILGQKVEFLVSFYNNEISEKSEIFDDQFSVERPDGSNFTLKIRSTKLEDSAMYFCASSVRGLSNQPQHFGDGTRLSIL.

The rearrangement links TRBV30 to TRBJ1-1; the D gene is possibly TRBD1 (6 bases). The V gene's germline CDR1 is GTSNPN and CDR2 SVGIG (reference sequence). V lost 5 bases to trimming and J lost 1 base, with 11 bases between them. The CDR3 has 13 residues. CDR3 sequence: CAWAVTGNTEAFF. In DNA form, the CDR3 reads TGTGCCTGGGCCGTGACAGGGAACACTGAAGCTTTCTTT.

The chain links TRBV14 to TRBJ2-6; D remains unclear. The CDR3 runs to 16 residues. The V gene lost 0 bases and the J gene lost 0 bases, with 6 bases spanning the gap. CDR1 and CDR2 from the germline V gene are SGHDN and FVKESK. This CDR3 is CASSQDPSSGANVLTF. CDR3 DNA: TGTGCCAGCAGCCAAGATCCCAGCTCTGGGGCCAACGTCCTGACTTTC.

The gene calls are TRBV11-1 and TRBJ2-2, with TRBD2 identical over 8 bases. Trimming cost V 5 bases and J 8 bases; bases outside gene matches: 13. Looked up from germline, CDR1 is SGHAT and CDR2 is FQDESV (reference sequence). The CDR3 has 16 residues. This CDR3 is CASSPSDSGDPGELFF. The DNA for the CDR3 is TGTGCCAGCAGCCCCTCGGATAGCGGGGACCCAGGGGAGCTGTTTTTT.

The chain combines TRBV7-9 with TRBJ2-7, with 10 bases that match TRBD2. J gave up 5 bases and V 3 bases, and 7 bases lay outside the gene matches. The CDR3 has 15 amino acids. Germline V CDR1 and CDR2: SEHNR, FQNEAQ (reference sequence). DNA for the CDR3: TGTGCCAGCAGCTTGGGGACTAGCGATGGGAACGAGCAGTACTTC. It encodes CASSLGTSDGNEQYF.

The rearrangement uses TRBV5-1 and TRBJ1-4; 7 nucleotides align to TRBD1. CDR3 length: 16 amino acids. The germline gives CDR1 SGHRS, CDR2 YFSETQ. Germline trimming cut 4 bases from V and 2 bases from J; bases unmatched to any gene: 8. CDR3 nucleotides: TGCGCCAGCAGCCCGGAACAGGGGACCACTAATGAAAAACTGTTTTTT. Residues: CASSPEQGTTNEKLFF.

The chain carries TRBV27 and TRBJ2-7; 7 bases line up with TRBD2. Germline V gene sequence: CDR1 MNHEY, CDR2 SMNVEV (reference sequence). The length of the CDR3 is 14 residues. Trimming took 6 bases from V and 1 from J; bases not matched to a gene: 6. The CDR3 nucleotides read TGTGCCAGCAGGGGAGCGGGGCCATCCTACGAGCAGTACTTC. As protein: CASRGAGPSYEQYF.